The clone carrying this T cell receptor beta chain was recorded many times. Its antigen is unknown. CDR1 is MNHEY, CDR2 SVGEGT, per germline. The V end lost 11 bases, the J end lost 6 bases, and 8 bases lay between the germline ends. The CDR3 is 10 residues long. This record belongs to a study of T cell repertoires in cytomegalovirus infection. Background on the study: Signatures in public TCR beta sequences pointed to both CMV infection and matching HLA type.

TCRdb reprocessed the reads with MiXCR, giving one entry per CDR3 protein. The table shows around 210,000 distinct CDR3 sequences, with about 5.9% occurring only once. Points from the study as a whole: Cumulative public TCR beta family frequency identified CMV carriers with the relevant HLA.

The V and J genes are TRBV6-2 or TRBV6-3 and TRBJ1-5; D not certain. The origin of this receptor is a human donor in good health (CMV status not recorded). Some clones in this sample may be carry-over from other donors' samples. The sample was PBMCs. This CDR3 reads CAAGGQPQHF. CDR3 DNA sequence: TGTGCCGCGGGTGGTCAGCCCCAGCATTTT.